The 2 T cell receptor beta chains presented below share a single source sample, sequenced in a study of T cell responses to AZD1222 COVID-19 vaccine. TCRdb keeps only in-frame clones here, not all; method: immunoSEQ multiplex PCR. The sample contains approximately 84,000 clones, around 90% of which appear only once. This specimen was peripheral blood, taken on day 0 of AZD1222 vaccination. Every receptor here comes from an adult in good health.

Here the CDR3 DNA reads TGTGCCAGCAGCCAAGGGGGCCGGGGGAACACTGAAGCTTTCTTT. Translating it yields CASSQGGRGNTEAFF. J is TRBJ1-1 and V is TRBV14; weak D call: TRBD1 (5 bases). Trimming stripped 1 base from V and 1 base from J, with 10 bases between. The CDR3 is 15 amino acids. Germline loops: CDR1 SGHDN, CDR2 FVKESK.

The CDR3 spells CASSDSNRDSGNTIYF. CDR3 DNA: TGTGCCAGCAGTGACTCGAACAGGGACTCTGGAAACACCATATATTTT. J is TRBJ1-3 and V is TRBV6-4, with a tentative D call TRBD1 (6 bases). CDR1 and CDR2 (germline): MRHNA, SNTAGT. There are 16 residues in the CDR3. V was cut by 0 bases and J by 0 bases, with 9 bases left in between.